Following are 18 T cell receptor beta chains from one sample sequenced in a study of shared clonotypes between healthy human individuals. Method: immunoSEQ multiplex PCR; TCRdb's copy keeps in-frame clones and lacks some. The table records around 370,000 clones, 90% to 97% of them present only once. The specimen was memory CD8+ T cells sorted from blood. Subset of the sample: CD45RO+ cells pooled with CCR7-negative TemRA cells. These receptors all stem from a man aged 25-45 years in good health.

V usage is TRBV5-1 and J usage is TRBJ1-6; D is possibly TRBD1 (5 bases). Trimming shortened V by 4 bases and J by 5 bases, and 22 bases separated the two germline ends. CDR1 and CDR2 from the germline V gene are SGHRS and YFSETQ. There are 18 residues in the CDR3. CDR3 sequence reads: CASSGDPAQGVNNSPLHF. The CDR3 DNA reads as TGCGCCAGCAGCGGGGATCCGGCTCAGGGAGTGAATAATTCACCCCTCCACTTT.

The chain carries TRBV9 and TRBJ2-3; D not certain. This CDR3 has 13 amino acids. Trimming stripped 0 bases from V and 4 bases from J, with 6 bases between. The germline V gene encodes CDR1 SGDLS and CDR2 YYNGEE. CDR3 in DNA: TGTGCCAGCAGCGTAGGGGTCTCAGATACGCAGTATTTT. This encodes CASSVGVSDTQYF.

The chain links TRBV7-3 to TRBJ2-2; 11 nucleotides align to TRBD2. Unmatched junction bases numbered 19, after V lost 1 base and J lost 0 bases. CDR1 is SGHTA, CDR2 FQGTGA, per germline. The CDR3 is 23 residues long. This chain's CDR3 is CASSLIPQRAGTSGAANTGELFF. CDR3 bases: TGTGCCAGCAGCTTAATCCCGCAACGTGCCGGGACTAGCGGAGCAGCGAACACCGGGGAGCTGTTTTTT.

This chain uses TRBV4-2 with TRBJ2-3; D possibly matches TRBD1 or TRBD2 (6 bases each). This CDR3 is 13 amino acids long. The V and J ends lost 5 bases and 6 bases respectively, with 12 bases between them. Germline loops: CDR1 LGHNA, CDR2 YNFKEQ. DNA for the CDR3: TGTGCCAGCAGCACGGGGGCTTCGGATACGCAGTATTTT. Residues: CASSTGASDTQYF.

CDR3 in DNA: TGTGCCAGCAGCCCGGACAGCTCTGGAAACACCATATATTTT. As protein: CASSPDSSGNTIYF. This chain connects TRBV7-3 to TRBJ1-3; perhaps TRBD1 as D (6 bases). The V end was cut by 5 bases, the J end by 0 bases, with 8 bases between. CDR1 is SGHTA and CDR2 is FQGTGA in the germline V gene. This CDR3 region has 14 residues. Filled out from reference TRBV7-3 and TRBJ1-3, the complete variable domain reads GAGVSQTPSNKVTEKGKYVELRCDPISGHTALYWYRQSLGQGPEFLIYFQGTGAADDSGLPNDRFFAVRPEGSVSTLKIQRTERGDSAVYLCASSPDSSGNTIYFGEGSWLTVV.

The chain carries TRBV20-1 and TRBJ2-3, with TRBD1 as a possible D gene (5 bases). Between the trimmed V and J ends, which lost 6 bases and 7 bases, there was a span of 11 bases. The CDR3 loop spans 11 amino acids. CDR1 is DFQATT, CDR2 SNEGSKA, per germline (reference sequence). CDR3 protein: CSAASGNTQYF. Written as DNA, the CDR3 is TGCAGTGCCGCATCAGGGAATACGCAGTATTTT.

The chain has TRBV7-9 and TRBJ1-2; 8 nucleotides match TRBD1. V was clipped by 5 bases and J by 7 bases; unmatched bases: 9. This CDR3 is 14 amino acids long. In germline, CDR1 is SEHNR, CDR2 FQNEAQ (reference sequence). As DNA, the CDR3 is TGTGCCAGCAGCGCGCAGGGGGCTATTGGTGGCTACACCTTC. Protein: CASSAQGAIGGYTF. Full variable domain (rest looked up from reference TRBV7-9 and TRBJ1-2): DTGVSQNPRHKITKRGQNVTFRCDPISEHNRLYWYRQTLGQGPEFLTYFQNEAQLEKSRLLSDRFSAERPKGSFSTLEIQRTEQGDSAMYLCASSAQGAIGGYTFGSGTRLTVV.

Written as DNA, the CDR3 is TGTGCCAGCAGCCAAAGCCCCACTAGGGGTAATGAGCAGTTCTTC. This codes for CASSQSPTRGNEQFF. This chain links TRBV4-2 with TRBJ2-1; D possibly matches TRBD1 or TRBD2 (5 bases each). This CDR3 comprises 15 residues. V lost 2 bases, J lost 7 bases, and 15 bases lay in between. From germline, CDR1 is LGHNA and CDR2 YNFKEQ.

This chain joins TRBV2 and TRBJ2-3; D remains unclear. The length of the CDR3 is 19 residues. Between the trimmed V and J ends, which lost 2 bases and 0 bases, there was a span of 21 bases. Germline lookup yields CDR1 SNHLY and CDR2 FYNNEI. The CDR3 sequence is CASSEFPRLGAYSTDTQYF. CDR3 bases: TGTGCCAGCAGTGAATTCCCTCGACTGGGTGCTTATAGCACAGATACGCAGTATTTT.

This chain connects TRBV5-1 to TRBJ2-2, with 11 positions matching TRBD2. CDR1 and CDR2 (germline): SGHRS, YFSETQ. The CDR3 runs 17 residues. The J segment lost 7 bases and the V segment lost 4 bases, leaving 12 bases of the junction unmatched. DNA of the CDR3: TGCGCCAGCAGCCAAGGACTAGCGGGCGCTAAGGGCGGGGAGCTGTTTTTT. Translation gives CASSQGLAGAKGGELFF.

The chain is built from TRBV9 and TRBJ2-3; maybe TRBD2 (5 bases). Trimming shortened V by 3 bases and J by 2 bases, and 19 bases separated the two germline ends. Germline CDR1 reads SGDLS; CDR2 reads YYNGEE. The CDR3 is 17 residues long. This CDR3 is CASSELGSGPITDTQYF. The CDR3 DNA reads TGTGCCAGCAGCGAGCTGGGAAGCGGCCCAATCACAGATACGCAGTATTTT.

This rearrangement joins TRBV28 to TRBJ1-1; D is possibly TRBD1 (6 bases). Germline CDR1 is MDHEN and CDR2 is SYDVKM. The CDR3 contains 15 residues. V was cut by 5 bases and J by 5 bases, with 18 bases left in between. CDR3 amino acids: CASSGGGLVNTEAFF. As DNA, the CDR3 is TGTGCCAGCAGTGGCGGGGGCTTGGTTAATACTGAAGCTTTCTTT.

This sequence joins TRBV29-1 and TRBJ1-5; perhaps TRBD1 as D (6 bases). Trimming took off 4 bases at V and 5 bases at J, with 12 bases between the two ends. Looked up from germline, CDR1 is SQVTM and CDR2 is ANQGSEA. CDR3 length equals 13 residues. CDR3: CSVGSGVDQPQHF. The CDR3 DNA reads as TGCAGCGTTGGATCAGGGGTTGATCAGCCCCAGCATTTT.

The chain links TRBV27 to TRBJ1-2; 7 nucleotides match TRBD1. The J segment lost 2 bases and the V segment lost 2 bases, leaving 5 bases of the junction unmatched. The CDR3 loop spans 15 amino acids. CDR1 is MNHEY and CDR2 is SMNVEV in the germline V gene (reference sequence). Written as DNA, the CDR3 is TGTGCCAGCAGTTTAGCTCCACAGGGGAACTATGGCTACACCTTC. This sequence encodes CASSLAPQGNYGYTF.

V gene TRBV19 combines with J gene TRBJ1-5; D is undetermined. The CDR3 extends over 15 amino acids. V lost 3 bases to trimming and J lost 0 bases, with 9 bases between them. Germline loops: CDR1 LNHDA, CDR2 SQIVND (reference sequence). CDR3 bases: TGTGCCAGTAGTATGAACAGCCATAGCAATCAGCCCCAGCATTTT. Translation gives CASSMNSHSNQPQHF. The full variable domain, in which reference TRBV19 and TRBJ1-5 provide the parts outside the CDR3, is DGGITQSPKYLFRKEGQNVTLSCEQNLNHDAMYWYRQDPGQGLRLIYYSQIVNDFQKGDIAEGYSVSREKKESFPLTVTSAQKNPTAFYLCASSMNSHSNQPQHFGDGTRLSIL.

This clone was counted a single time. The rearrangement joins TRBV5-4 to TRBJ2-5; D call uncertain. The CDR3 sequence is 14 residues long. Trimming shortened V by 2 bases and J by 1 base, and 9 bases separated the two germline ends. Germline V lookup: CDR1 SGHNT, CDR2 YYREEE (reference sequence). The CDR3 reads CASSFQAFQETQYF. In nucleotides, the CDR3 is TGTGCCAGCAGCTTCCAAGCCTTCCAAGAGACCCAGTACTTC.

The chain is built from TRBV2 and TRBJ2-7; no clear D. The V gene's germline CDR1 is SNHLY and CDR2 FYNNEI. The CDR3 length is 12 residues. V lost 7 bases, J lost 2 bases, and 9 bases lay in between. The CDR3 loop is CASKEAAYEQYF. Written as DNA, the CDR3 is TGTGCCAGCAAAGAGGCTGCCTACGAGCAGTACTTC. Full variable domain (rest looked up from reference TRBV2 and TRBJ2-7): EPEVTQTPSHQVTQMGQEVILRCVPISNHLYFYWYRQILGQKVEFLVSFYNNEISEKSEIFDDQFSVERPDGSNFTLKIRSTKLEDSAMYFCASKEAAYEQYFGPGTRLTVT.

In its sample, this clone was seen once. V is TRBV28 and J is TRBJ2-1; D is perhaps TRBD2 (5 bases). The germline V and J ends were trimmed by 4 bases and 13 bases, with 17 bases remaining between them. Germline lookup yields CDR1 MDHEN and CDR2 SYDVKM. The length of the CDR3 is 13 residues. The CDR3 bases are TGTGCCAGCAGTTACCCTCGGATGGGAGCTCAGTTCTTC. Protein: CASSYPRMGAQFF.